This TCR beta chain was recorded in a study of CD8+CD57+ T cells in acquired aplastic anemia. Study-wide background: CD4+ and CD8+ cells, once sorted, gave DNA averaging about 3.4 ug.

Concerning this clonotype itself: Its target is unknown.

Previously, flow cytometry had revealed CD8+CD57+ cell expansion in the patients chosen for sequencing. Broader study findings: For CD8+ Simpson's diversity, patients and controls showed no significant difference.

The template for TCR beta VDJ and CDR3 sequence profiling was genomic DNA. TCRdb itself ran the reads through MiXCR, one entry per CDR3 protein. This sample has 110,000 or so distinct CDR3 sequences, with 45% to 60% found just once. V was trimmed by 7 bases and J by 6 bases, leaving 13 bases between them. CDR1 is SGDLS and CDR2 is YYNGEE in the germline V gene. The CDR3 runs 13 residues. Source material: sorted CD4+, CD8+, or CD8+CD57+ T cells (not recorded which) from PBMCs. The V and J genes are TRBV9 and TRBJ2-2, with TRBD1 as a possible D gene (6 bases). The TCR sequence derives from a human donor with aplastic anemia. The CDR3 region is CASHREGAGELFF. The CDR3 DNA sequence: TGTGCCAGCCACAGGGAAGGGGCCGGGGAGCTGTTTTTT.